The entry that follows covers one T cell receptor (beta chain) sequence. Antigen: not known. Sequencing was performed with immunoSEQ multiplex PCR; in TCRdb, only in-frame clones are kept and a portion is missing. The sample includes about 75,000 clones, about nine tenths seen only once; the top ten take about 17%. This entry belongs to a study of T cell responses to AZD1222 COVID-19 vaccine. Study-wide findings and caveats: There were mostly white British donors and more females than males, and clonal diversity was possibly underestimated.

CDR3 length: 13 residues. V was pared by 6 bases and J by 9 bases, with 10 bases of the junction left unmatched. Germline CDR1 and CDR2: SQVTM and ANQGSEA. This chain uses TRBV29-1 with TRBJ2-4, with 8 bases lining up with TRBD1. The sequencing here drew on peripheral blood, taken 28 days after the second AZD1222 dose. This TCR derives from an adult who received the AZD1222 COVID-19 vaccine. The CDR3, as DNA: TGCAGCGTCGAAATGCAGGGGGCAGGCATTCAGTACTTC. Its translation: CSVEMQGAGIQYF.